This passage covers 25 T cell receptor beta chains from one sample sequenced in a study of T cell changes during pregnancy in multiple sclerosis. Assay: immunoSEQ multiplex PCR; the TCRdb copy retains only in-frame clones and omits some. Seen here are tens of thousands of clones, 91% observed once, and the top ten hold under 0.5%. The sequences come from CD4+ T cells from peripheral blood mononuclear cells, collected in the second trimester of pregnancy. Receptors originate from a female donor in good health, enrolled as a control in a pregnancy study.

This clone has just one count. The chain uses TRBV5-1 and TRBJ2-2, with D possibly being TRBD1 (6 bases). The length of the CDR3 is 13 residues. Germline lookup yields CDR1 SGHRS and CDR2 YFSETQ. Between the trimmed V and J ends, which lost 1 base and 5 bases, there was a span of 6 bases. CDR3 loop: CASSLQGTGELFF. CDR3 DNA sequence: TGCGCCAGCAGCTTGCAGGGGACCGGGGAGCTGTTTTTT.

The chain links TRBV7-8 to TRBJ2-5, with 10 bases matching TRBD1. Germline V gene data show CDR1 as SGHVS and CDR2 as FQNEAQ. Germline trimming cut 5 bases from V and 4 bases from J; bases unmatched to any gene: 4. This CDR3 is 14 amino acids long. CDR3 sequence: CASSRDRGPETQYF. The DNA of the CDR3 is TGTGCCAGCAGCCGTGACAGGGGGCCAGAGACCCAGTACTTC. The full variable domain, in which reference TRBV7-8 and TRBJ2-5 provide the parts outside the CDR3, is GAGVSQSPRYKVAKRGQDVALRCDPISGHVSLFWYQQALGQGPEFLTYFQNEAQLDKSGLPSDRFFAERPEGSVSTLKIQRTQQEDSAVYLCASSRDRGPETQYFGPGTRLLVL.

The rearrangement links TRBV10-2 to TRBJ1-1; TRBD1 matches at 8 bases. The CDR3 is 16 amino acids. Germline CDR1 WSHSY, CDR2 SAAADI. The V segment lost 5 bases and the J segment 4 bases; nucleotides outside the gene matches: 12. DNA of the CDR3: TGCGCCAGCAGTAACCTGCGGACAGGGTTAGGCACTGAAGCTTTCTTT. Encoded protein: CASSNLRTGLGTEAFF.

This clone was seen only once. The gene calls are TRBV5-1 and TRBJ2-5, with 7 bases that match TRBD2. V shed 2 bases, J shed 3 bases, and the junction held 4 bases outside the gene matches. Germline loops: CDR1 SGHRS, CDR2 YFSETQ. This CDR3 has 14 residues. CDR3: CASSFTAGEETQYF. The DNA for the CDR3 is TGCGCCAGCAGCTTTACTGCGGGAGAAGAGACCCAGTACTTC.

The genes are TRBV30 and TRBJ1-2; D gene unclear. Deletions cut 1 base from V and 4 bases from J, with 13 bases between. CDR1 and CDR2 (germline): GTSNPN, SVGIG (reference sequence). CDR3 length: 14 amino acids. For the CDR3, the DNA is TGTGCCTGGAGTGGACACTCCTCACGCTATGGCTACACCTTC. This encodes CAWSGHSSRYGYTF.

The chain is built from TRBV6-6 and TRBJ2-1, with D possibly TRBD1 on 5 matching bases. The V and J ends lost 4 bases and 6 bases respectively, with 19 bases between them. The germline CDR1 and CDR2 sequences are MNHNY and SVGAGI (reference sequence). The CDR3 length is 16 residues. As DNA, the CDR3 is TGTGCCAGCAGTTTTTGGGGCTTTCAGGCAGTCAATGAGCAGTTCTTC. Translated: CASSFWGFQAVNEQFF.

The chain carries TRBV18 and TRBJ2-1, with 13 nucleotides matching TRBD2. Germline values: CDR1 KGHSH, CDR2 LQKENI. CDR3 length: 17 amino acids. The trim removed 1 base at V and 8 bases at J, leaving 8 bases unmatched. The CDR3 protein is CASSPLHTSGRADEQFF. Written as DNA, the CDR3 is TGTGCCAGCTCACCACTTCACACTAGCGGGAGGGCCGATGAGCAGTTCTTC.

The V and J genes are TRBV28 and TRBJ1-5, with TRBD1 matching over 7 bases. Germline V lookup: CDR1 MDHEN, CDR2 SYDVKM. V trimming: 6 bases; J trimming: 3 bases; junction bases outside the gene matches: 2. There are 13 residues in the CDR3. CDR3 bases: TGTGCCAGCAGGGGACAGTACAATCAGCCCCAGCATTTT. Its protein is CASRGQYNQPQHF.

V gene TRBV9 combines with J gene TRBJ2-3; TRBD1 agrees at 8 bases. The germline V gene encodes CDR1 SGDLS and CDR2 YYNGEE. The CDR3 extends over 15 amino acids. Trimming at V came to 0 bases and at J to 0 bases, leaving 0 bases not matched to a gene. For the CDR3, the DNA is TGTGCCAGCAGCGTAGCAGGGGGCAGCACAGATACGCAGTATTTT. Translating gives CASSVAGGSTDTQYF.

The chain links TRBV4-2 to TRBJ2-1; 9 nucleotides line up with TRBD2. This CDR3 has 15 residues. In germline, CDR1 is LGHNA, CDR2 YNFKEQ. The junction had 5 bases not matched to a gene; V was cut back by 1 base and J by 7 bases. The CDR3 region is CASSQGASGNNEQFF. The CDR3 DNA follows: TGTGCCAGCAGCCAAGGAGCTAGCGGGAATAATGAGCAGTTCTTC.

In DNA, the CDR3 is TGTGCCATCAGTGCCGGACAGGGTTCGTGGGAGCAGTACTTC. It codes for CAISAGQGSWEQYF. The chain is built from TRBV10-3 and TRBJ2-7; 8 bases line up with TRBD1. Germline V gene sequence: CDR1 ENHRY, CDR2 SYGVKD. The CDR3 has 14 residues. V lost 4 bases to trimming and J lost 7 bases; unmatched junction nucleotides: 9.

This chain links TRBV28 with TRBJ2-2; TRBD1 matches 9 bases. V was clipped by 7 bases and J by 6 bases; unmatched bases: 6. This CDR3 is built from 14 residues. CDR1 is MDHEN and CDR2 is SYDVKM in the germline V gene. CDR3 DNA sequence: TGTGCCAGCATTCGGACAGGGGTTGCCGGGGAGCTGTTTTTT. It encodes CASIRTGVAGELFF. Based on the CDR3 plus reference TRBV28 and TRBJ2-2, the full variable domain is DVKVTQSSRYLVKRTGEKVFLECVQDMDHENMFWYRQDPGLGLRLIYFSYDVKMKEKGDIPEGYSVSREKKERFSLILESASTNQTSMYLCASIRTGVAGELFFGEGSRLTVL.

V gene TRBV7-9 combines with J gene TRBJ1-5; the D gene is possibly TRBD1 (5 bases). The CDR3 is 15 residues long. Germline values: CDR1 SEHNR, CDR2 FQNEAQ (reference sequence). V lost 4 bases and J 2 bases, leaving 12 bases between the germline ends. The CDR3 DNA sequence: TGTGCCAGCAGCTCGGTTGACAGCCGCAATCAGCCCCAGCATTTT. Translating gives CASSSVDSRNQPQHF. Using reference TRBV7-9 and TRBJ1-5 for the parts outside the CDR3, the full variable domain is DTGVSQNPRHKITKRGQNVTFRCDPISEHNRLYWYRQTLGQGPEFLTYFQNEAQLEKSRLLSDRFSAERPKGSFSTLEIQRTEQGDSAMYLCASSSVDSRNQPQHFGDGTRLSIL.

The chain is built from TRBV11-2 and TRBJ2-7; D is possibly TRBD1 (6 bases). Trimming took 1 base from V and 3 from J, leaving 13 bases between them. The CDR3 is made up of 15 amino acids. Germline values: CDR1 SGHAT, CDR2 FQNNGV. CDR3 sequence: CASSLAPQGRYEQYF. CDR3 nucleotides: TGTGCCAGCAGCTTAGCCCCTCAGGGGCGCTACGAGCAGTACTTC. The whole variable domain, filled in from reference TRBV11-2 and TRBJ2-7, reads EAGVAQSPRYKIIEKRQSVAFWCNPISGHATLYWYQQILGQGPKLLIQFQNNGVVDDSQLPKDRFSAERLKGVDSTLKIQPAKLEDSAVYLCASSLAPQGRYEQYFGPGTRLTVT.

The chain combines TRBV9 with TRBJ2-1; D remains unclear. V was cut by 6 bases and J by 9 bases, with 16 bases left in between. In germline, CDR1 is SGDLS, CDR2 YYNGEE. The CDR3 is 13 amino acids. CDR3 in amino acids: CASTTMELGEQFF. CDR3 bases: TGTGCCAGCACCACGATGGAGCTGGGTGAGCAGTTCTTC.

The chain links TRBV4-2 to TRBJ2-7; 8 nucleotides match TRBD2. This CDR3 contains 14 residues. V trimming: 0 bases; J trimming: 2 bases; junction bases outside the gene matches: 0. Germline CDR1 reads LGHNA; CDR2 reads YNFKEQ. CDR3 residues: CASSQELAAYEQYF. The CDR3 nucleotides are TGTGCCAGCAGCCAAGAACTAGCGGCCTACGAGCAGTACTTC.

J is TRBJ2-5 and V is TRBV19; a weak D match, TRBD1 (6 bases). The CDR3 extends over 16 amino acids. Looked up from germline, CDR1 is LNHDA and CDR2 is SQIVND (reference sequence). Trimming shortened V by 6 bases and J by 0 bases, and 17 bases separated the two germline ends. CDR3 in amino acids: CASSKAWTAYQETQYF. CDR3 nucleotide sequence: TGTGCCAGTAGCAAAGCCTGGACAGCCTACCAAGAGACCCAGTACTTC.

The rearrangement links TRBV7-2 to TRBJ1-1, with 7 nucleotides matching TRBD1. With V trimmed by 2 bases and J by 3 bases, 0 bases remained unmatched. Germline V CDR1 and CDR2: SGHTA, FQGNSA. The CDR3 totals 13 residues. The CDR3 reads CASSLQGDTEAFF. As DNA, the CDR3 is TGTGCCAGCAGCTTACAGGGGGACACTGAAGCTTTCTTT.

J is TRBJ2-3 and V is TRBV30; the match to TRBD2 covers 13 bases. With V trimmed by 6 bases and J by 4 bases, 4 bases remained unmatched. Germline CDR1 reads GTSNPN; CDR2 reads SVGIG (reference sequence). There are 14 residues in the CDR3. CDR3 residues: CACTSGGAPDTQYF. CDR3 in DNA: TGTGCCTGTACTAGCGGGGGGGCCCCAGATACGCAGTATTTT.

This sequence joins TRBV5-8 and TRBJ2-1; a weak D match, TRBD2 (5 bases). V was cut by 3 bases and J by 9 bases, with 19 bases left in between. This CDR3 is built from 15 residues. Germline CDR1 reads SGHTS; CDR2 reads YDEGEE. In DNA form, the CDR3 reads TGTGCCAGCAGCTCCCTAGCCGCCGGACGGGTTGAGCAGTTCTTC. Its translation: CASSSLAAGRVEQFF.

V gene TRBV5-3 combines with J gene TRBJ2-7; TRBD1 matches 7 bases. TRBV5-3 is annotated as an ORF whose role is uncertain. This CDR3 region has 15 residues. Trimming cost V 4 bases and J 3 bases; bases outside gene matches: 10. The CDR3 sequence: CARSERWDSLYEQYF. CDR3 nucleotide sequence: TGTGCCAGAAGCGAAAGATGGGACAGCCTCTACGAGCAGTACTTC.

V usage is TRBV5-8 and J usage is TRBJ2-5; no clear D gene. The germline V gene encodes CDR1 SGHTS and CDR2 YDEGEE. The CDR3 extends over 14 amino acids. Trimming left V 3 bases short and J 5 bases short, with 14 bases between. The CDR3 DNA reads TGTGCCAGCAGCTGGCAGGTCGCCCGGGAGACCCAGTACTTC. Amino acid sequence: CASSWQVARETQYF.

This chain joins TRBV5-5 and TRBJ1-5; D is perhaps TRBD1 (5 bases). Germline CDR1 and CDR2: SGHKS and YYEKEE (reference sequence). The CDR3 is 15 residues long. V was clipped by 2 bases and J by 2 bases, with 11 bases between them. CDR3: CASSFWGGGNQPQHF. CDR3 nucleotides: TGTGCCAGCAGCTTCTGGGGAGGGGGCAATCAGCCCCAGCATTTT.

The genes are TRBV6-1 and TRBJ2-1, with D possibly being TRBD1 (6 bases). The CDR3 totals 12 residues. Germline assignment: CDR1 MNHNS and CDR2 SASEGT. With 5 bases removed from V and 6 bases from J, the gap between germline ends came to 8 bases. The CDR3 nucleotides are TGTGCCAGCAGTACAGGGATCAATGAGCAGTTCTTC. It codes for CASSTGINEQFF.

The gene calls are TRBV7-2 and TRBJ2-5; D unclear. Germline assignment: CDR1 SGHTA and CDR2 FQGNSA. The CDR3 spans 14 residues. V shed 4 bases and J shed 5 bases, with 14 bases lying between them. The CDR3 loop reads CASSSARNEETQYF. In DNA form, the CDR3 reads TGTGCCAGCAGCTCAGCTAGAAATGAGGAGACCCAGTACTTC.